This T cell receptor (beta chain) comes out of a study of monozygotic twins with cystic fibrosis. Turning to the study itself: Libraries were built from around 2.8 micrograms of fragmented DNA using about 16 PCR cycles.

With regard to this clone: The antigen remains undetermined.

The germline V and J ends were trimmed by 3 bases and 4 bases, with 4 bases remaining between them. This CDR3 region has 13 residues. Germline values: CDR1 SNHLY, CDR2 FYNNEI. The assay was immunoSEQ multiplex PCR, and TCRdb's table has in-frame clones only and misses some. Counted here are approximately 25,000 clones, under 95% occurring once; the ten biggest clones make up under 0.3%. Study-level findings and limits: Monozygotic CF twin pairs shared significantly more nucleotide-identical clonotypes than unrelated CF individuals did. V usage most resembled the co-twin in 13 of 16 pairs. No link emerged between shared CDR3 counts and age, concordance or severity.

The chain recombines TRBV2 with TRBJ1-6; unclear D gene. Material for sequencing was blood. This receptor was taken from a girl aged 2 to 9 with cystic fibrosis. This CDR3 is CASSDQYNSPLHF. DNA for the CDR3: TGTGCCAGCAGTGATCAGTATAATTCACCCCTCCACTTT.